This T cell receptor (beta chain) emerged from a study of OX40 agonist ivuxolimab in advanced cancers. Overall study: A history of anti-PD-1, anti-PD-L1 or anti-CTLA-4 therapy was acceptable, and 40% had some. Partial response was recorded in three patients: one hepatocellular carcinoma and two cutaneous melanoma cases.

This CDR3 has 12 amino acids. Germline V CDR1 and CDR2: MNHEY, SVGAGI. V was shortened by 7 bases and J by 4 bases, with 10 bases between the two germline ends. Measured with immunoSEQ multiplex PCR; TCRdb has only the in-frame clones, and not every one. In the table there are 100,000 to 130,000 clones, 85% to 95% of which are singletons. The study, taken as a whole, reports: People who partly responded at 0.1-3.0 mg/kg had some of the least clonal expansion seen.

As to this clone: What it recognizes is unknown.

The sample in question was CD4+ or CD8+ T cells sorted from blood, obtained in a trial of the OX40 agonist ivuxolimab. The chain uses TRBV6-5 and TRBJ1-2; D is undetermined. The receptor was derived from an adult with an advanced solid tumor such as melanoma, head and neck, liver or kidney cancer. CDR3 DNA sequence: TGTGCCAGCACCAGAATAGGCTATGGCTACACCTTC. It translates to CASTRIGYGYTF.